These 9 T cell receptor beta chains originate from one sample sequenced in a study of vaccination effects on CD4 cells after COVID-19. Using viral peptide pools, the ViraFEST assay grew out antigen-specific CD4+ T cells prior to sequencing. Around day 10 of culture, CD4+ T cells were separated out. Documented for the person is a PCR-confirmed SARS-CoV-2 infection occurring between March and December 2020. These receptors are not linked to any known antigen. Libraries were prepared by immunoSEQ multiplex PCR; TCRdb keeps only in-frame clonotypes and omits some of them. The table includes around 49,000 clones, roughly four fifths detected once. Sequencing used CD4+ T cells from PBMCs cultured with a peptide pool, obtained before COVID-19 vaccination. These TCRs come from a human donor who had a prior SARS-CoV-2 infection.

V usage is TRBV7-2 and J usage is TRBJ2-7, with 11 bases identical to TRBD2. Germline CDR1 is SGHTA and CDR2 is FQGNSA. The CDR3 extends over 16 amino acids. V lost 1 base, J lost 8 bases, and 10 bases stayed unmatched. CDR3 in amino acids: CASSLDLSGGVRQQYF. The DNA for the CDR3 is TGTGCCAGCAGCTTAGATCTTAGCGGGGGGGTTAGGCAGCAGTACTTC.

The chain couples TRBV18 to TRBJ1-3, with D possibly TRBD1 on 6 matching bases. The V end was cut by 3 bases, the J end by 8 bases, with 14 bases between. This CDR3 has 14 residues. The germline gives CDR1 KGHSH, CDR2 LQKENI. DNA of the CDR3: TGTGCCAGCTCACCGGTGGCAGGGGAGGACACCATATATTTT. This codes for CASSPVAGEDTIYF.

J is TRBJ1-2 and V is TRBV7-9, with TRBD1 identical over 7 bases. The CDR3 sequence is 13 residues long. Germline V CDR1 and CDR2: SEHNR, FQNEAQ (reference sequence). The J segment lost 4 bases and the V segment lost 5 bases, leaving 4 bases of the junction unmatched. CDR3 DNA sequence: TGTGCCAGCAGCCCGGGACAGAGCTATGGCTACACCTTC. It translates to CASSPGQSYGYTF.

About this clone: Different DNA sequences within this sample yield the same CDR3. The chain carries TRBV7-3 and TRBJ2-5; D perhaps matches TRBD1 (6 bases). Germline V lookup: CDR1 SGHTA, CDR2 FQGTGA. Trimming left V 5 bases short and J 2 bases short, with 12 bases between. The CDR3 consists of 14 residues. The CDR3 DNA sequence: TGTGCCAGCAGCCCCACAGGGTTACAAGAGACCCAGTACTTC. Translating gives CASSPTGLQETQYF.

The chain has TRBV3-1 (or the pseudogene TRBV3-2) and TRBJ2-3; a weak D match, TRBD2 (6 bases). There are 13 residues in the CDR3. V lost 4 bases to trimming and J lost 9 bases, with 14 bases between them. In germline, CDR1 is LGHDT, CDR2 YNNKEL (reference sequence). The CDR3 protein is CASSPGREVTQYF. The CDR3 nucleotides read TGTGCCAGCAGCCCTGGGCGGGAAGTGACGCAGTATTTT.

This clone appeared a few times. J is TRBJ2-5 and V is TRBV24-1; D is unresolved. There are 13 residues in the CDR3. The V gene's germline CDR1 is KGHDR and CDR2 SFDVKD. Between the trimmed V and J ends, which lost 1 base and 3 bases, there was a span of 5 bases. For the CDR3, the DNA is TGTGCCACCAGTGATTTCTATAAAGAGACCCAGTACTTC. Its translation: CATSDFYKETQYF.

The gene calls are TRBV19 and TRBJ2-7; 12 nucleotides match TRBD2. This CDR3 is built from 16 residues. Trimming took 5 bases from V and 4 from J; bases not matched to a gene: 9. Germline CDR1 is LNHDA and CDR2 is SQIVND (reference sequence). The CDR3 is CASSSLTSGRGYEQYF. CDR3 in DNA: TGTGCCAGTAGTTCCTTGACTAGCGGGAGAGGGTACGAGCAGTACTTC.

The V gene is TRBV2, the J gene TRBJ1-4; TRBD1 matches 8 bases. Germline CDR1 is SNHLY and CDR2 is FYNNEI. V gave up 6 bases and J gave up 7 bases; unmatched junction bases: 16. This CDR3 spans 17 amino acids. The CDR3 sequence: CASSVPFENRGSEKLFF. The DNA of the CDR3 is TGTGCCAGCAGCGTGCCATTCGAGAACAGGGGGAGTGAAAAACTGTTTTTT.

This clone was seen a few times. The J gene is TRBJ1-5, the V gene TRBV2; possible D gene TRBD1, 6 bases. Germline lookup yields CDR1 SNHLY and CDR2 FYNNEI. The CDR3 covers 14 residues. V lost 3 bases and J lost 3, with 9 bases in between. CDR3: CASSETGPNQPQHF. The CDR3 nucleotides read TGTGCCAGCAGTGAGACAGGACCCAATCAGCCCCAGCATTTT. The whole variable domain, remainder taken from reference TRBV2 and TRBJ1-5, is EPEVTQTPSHQVTQMGQEVILRCVPISNHLYFYWYRQILGQKVEFLVSFYNNEISEKSEIFDDQFSVERPDGSNFTLKIRSTKLEDSAMYFCASSETGPNQPQHFGDGTRLSIL.